Below are 3 T cell receptor beta chains sequenced from a single sample in a study of shared clonotypes between healthy human individuals. Data came from immunoSEQ multiplex PCR; TCRdb stores just in-frame clones and leaves some out. This sample carries 2 million to 2.5 million clones, 93% of them seen once, and the ten largest clones take approximately 0.37%. Sequencing was carried out using naive CD4+ T cells from PBMCs. Subset denoted: CD45RA+ positively selected. All receptors come from a man aged 18 to 30 in good health. Some clones in this sample may be carry-over from other donors' samples.

The V call is TRBV4-1, the J call TRBJ2-3; perhaps TRBD2 as D (6 bases). The CDR3 extends over 15 amino acids. Trimming removed 1 base at V and 5 bases at J, with 13 bases between. Germline lookup yields CDR1 MGHRA and CDR2 YSYEKL. CDR3 DNA sequence: TGCGCCAGCAGCCAAGGCAGGGTGGGGGGAGATACGCAGTATTTT. This encodes CASSQGRVGGDTQYF.

This chain uses TRBV27 with TRBJ2-5; D perhaps matches TRBD2 (6 bases). V was cut by 3 bases and J by 5 bases, with 19 bases left in between. Germline CDR1 reads MNHEY; CDR2 reads SMNVEV (reference sequence). The CDR3 consists of 16 residues. The CDR3 protein is CASSFGGDGRGETQYF. In DNA, the CDR3 is TGTGCCAGCAGTTTTGGAGGGGATGGACGTGGGGAGACCCAGTACTTC.

Details on this clone: Other DNA variants within this sample encode the same CDR3. V gene TRBV5-1 combines with J gene TRBJ2-3; TRBD2 agrees at 9 bases. Losses at the gene ends were 0 bases for V and 3 bases for J; bases not matched to a gene: 2. Germline-derived CDR1 and CDR2 are SGHRS and YFSETQ. CDR3 size: 15 residues. As DNA, the CDR3 is TGCGCCAGCAGCTTGGCGAGCGGGAGGACAGATACGCAGTATTTT. Amino acids: CASSLASGRTDTQYF.